The 21 T cell receptor beta chains listed next were all sequenced from one sample in a study of blood T cell repertoires in COVID-19. The assay was immunoSEQ multiplex PCR, and TCRdb's table has in-frame clones only and misses some. The sample contains about 60,000 clones, roughly 74% of which appear only once. Sequenced material: peripheral blood. The receptors were gathered from a human donor in a cohort sampled during active COVID-19.

The chain carries TRBV9 and TRBJ2-3, with 11 bases matching TRBD2. Unmatched junction bases numbered 3, after V lost 0 bases and J lost 6 bases. In germline, CDR1 is SGDLS, CDR2 YYNGEE. CDR3 length equals 15 residues. The CDR3 DNA is TGTGCCAGCAGCGTAGAACCTAGCGGGGGGGATACGCAGTATTTT. Encoded protein: CASSVEPSGGDTQYF.

The count of this clone is one. The chain joins TRBV5-4 to TRBJ1-2, with unresolved D. CDR1 SGHNT and CDR2 YYREEE come from the germline V gene (reference sequence). Trimming stripped 4 bases from V and 1 base from J, with 14 bases between. The CDR3 is 15 amino acids. CDR3 sequence (DNA): TGTGCCAGCAGCCCCGGTGGAGGGAATAACTATGGCTACACCTTC. Translation gives CASSPGGGNNYGYTF.

This chain joins TRBV6-1 and TRBJ2-2; 9 nucleotides line up with TRBD2. The CDR3 is 16 residues long. CDR1 MNHNS and CDR2 SASEGT come from the germline V gene. V was pared by 4 bases and J by 5 bases, with 8 bases of the junction left unmatched. The CDR3 loop reads CASSVRRGGATGELFF. The CDR3 DNA reads TGTGCCAGCAGTGTTAGGCGGGGGGGTGCGACCGGGGAGCTGTTTTTT.

The V and J genes are TRBV14 and TRBJ1-3; 7 bases agree with TRBD1. The CDR3 length is 15 residues. With 5 bases clipped from V and 2 bases from J, the junction kept 6 bases outside the gene matches. In germline, CDR1 is SGHDN, CDR2 FVKESK. The CDR3 coding sequence is TGTGCCAGCAGCTACGACAGGGAGCCTGGAAACACCATATATTTT. Translation gives CASSYDREPGNTIYF.

The chain employs TRBV9 and TRBJ1-1; D may be TRBD1 (6 bases). V was cut by 3 bases and J by 0 bases, with 12 bases left in between. CDR1 is SGDLS and CDR2 is YYNGEE in the germline V gene. The CDR3 length is 15 residues. The CDR3 loop is CASSGPGQMNTEAFF. The CDR3 DNA is TGTGCCAGCAGCGGCCCAGGACAGATGAACACTGAAGCTTTCTTT.

The chain employs TRBV9 and TRBJ2-1, with 9 bases identical to TRBD2. CDR1 is SGDLS and CDR2 is YYNGEE in the germline V gene. V lost 4 bases and J lost 7; bases outside the gene matches: 6. The CDR3 sequence is 14 residues long. The chain's CDR3 is CASSLRTSENEQFF. The DNA for the CDR3 is TGTGCCAGCAGCCTCCGGACTAGCGAGAATGAGCAGTTCTTC.

The chain uses TRBV11-1 and TRBJ2-1, with a weak D call TRBD2 (7 bases). Trimming took 1 base from V and 9 from J, leaving 16 bases between them. CDR1 is SGHAT, CDR2 FQDESV, per germline (reference sequence). CDR3 length: 15 amino acids. The CDR3 reads CASSLVGGLGGEQFF. The CDR3 nucleotides are TGTGCCAGCAGCTTAGTCGGGGGGTTAGGGGGTGAGCAGTTCTTC.

CDR3 in amino acids: CATSGQGKNTIYF. CDR3 DNA sequence: TGTGCCACCTCTGGGCAGGGCAAAAACACCATATATTTT. V gene TRBV19 combines with J gene TRBJ1-3; tentative D call: TRBD1 (5 bases). Germline V gene lookup returns CDR1 LNHDA and CDR2 SQIVND (reference sequence). The CDR3 extends over 13 amino acids. Trimming removed 10 bases at V and 6 bases at J, with 16 bases between. The full variable domain, completed using reference TRBV19 and TRBJ1-3, is DGGITQSPKYLFRKEGQNVTLSCEQNLNHDAMYWYRQDPGQGLRLIYYSQIVNDFQKGDIAEGYSVSREKKESFPLTVTSAQKNPTAFYLCATSGQGKNTIYFGEGSWLTVV.

The chain has TRBV19 and TRBJ2-1, with 14 nucleotides matching TRBD2. V shed 3 bases, J shed 0 bases, and the junction held 1 base outside the gene matches. The CDR3 consists of 17 residues. Per the germline V gene, CDR1 is LNHDA and CDR2 is SQIVND (reference sequence). The CDR3 sequence is CASSMGLAGDSYNEQFF. In nucleotides, the CDR3 is TGTGCCAGTAGTATGGGACTAGCGGGGGACTCCTACAATGAGCAGTTCTTC. Full variable domain (outside the CDR3, taken from reference TRBV19 and TRBJ2-1): DGGITQSPKYLFRKEGQNVTLSCEQNLNHDAMYWYRQDPGQGLRLIYYSQIVNDFQKGDIAEGYSVSREKKESFPLTVTSAQKNPTAFYLCASSMGLAGDSYNEQFFGPGTRLTVL.

CDR3 residues: CASTSGAQRYNEQFF. CDR3 bases: TGTGCTAGTACCTCGGGTGCGCAAAGATACAATGAGCAGTTCTTC. The chain carries TRBV12-5 and TRBJ2-1; D gene ambiguous. The germline gives CDR1 LGHNT, CDR2 FRNRAP. This CDR3 spans 15 amino acids. V was clipped by 8 bases and J by 4 bases, with 18 bases between them.

About this clone itself: At one end, the junction sequence differs from germline, possibly due to a read error. The rearrangement uses TRBV2 and TRBJ2-7; 14 positions agree with TRBD2. CDR3 size: 15 residues. The germline CDR1 and CDR2 sequences are SNHLY and FYNNEI. CDR3 amino acids: CASSEAGTSGSEQYF. The CDR3 nucleotides are TGTGCCAGCAGCGAAGCGGGGACTAGCGGGAGCGAGCAGTACTTC.

This clone has only a few counts. V usage is TRBV5-5 and J usage is TRBJ2-1; no reliable D call. The V gene's germline CDR1 is SGHKS and CDR2 YYEKEE (reference sequence). CDR3 length equals 15 residues. V was trimmed by 2 bases and J by 1 base, leaving 10 bases between them. The CDR3 bases are TGTGCCAGCAGCTTTCGTCAGTTGTCCTACAATGAGCAGTTCTTC. Residues: CASSFRQLSYNEQFF.

This chain uses TRBV13 with TRBJ1-6; TRBD1 matches at 9 bases. The germline CDR1 and CDR2 sequences are PRHDT and FYEKMQ (reference sequence). CDR3 length equals 14 residues. The trim removed 5 bases at V and 8 bases at J, leaving 4 bases unmatched. As DNA, the CDR3 is TGTGCCAGCAGCCTCGACAGGGGGGATTCACCCCTCCACTTT. This translates into CASSLDRGDSPLHF.

CDR3 DNA: TGTGCCAGCAGCCTACAGGGGGCCTATAATTCACCCCTCCACTTT. Translated: CASSLQGAYNSPLHF. The chain carries TRBV6-2 or TRBV6-3 and TRBJ1-6, with TRBD1 matching 8 bases. There are 15 residues in the CDR3. CDR1 and CDR2 from the germline V gene are MNHEY and SVGEGT. Trimming at V came to 6 bases and at J to 2 bases, leaving 3 bases not matched to a gene.

As for this clone: This same CDR3 is encoded by further DNA sequences in the sample. The rearrangement links TRBV11-2 to TRBJ1-1, with 8 bases fitting TRBD1. Losses at the gene ends were 1 base for V and 4 bases for J; bases not matched to a gene: 2. In germline, CDR1 is SGHAT, CDR2 FQNNGV. The CDR3 spans 14 residues. The CDR3 DNA is TGTGCCAGCAGCTTAGGACAGGGGAGCACTGAAGCTTTCTTT. Amino acids: CASSLGQGSTEAFF.

There are many counts of this clone. The chain employs TRBV4-3 and TRBJ1-5; D uncertain. Germline V CDR1 and CDR2: LGHNA, YSLEER. V was cut by 6 bases and J by 0 bases, with 12 bases left in between. The length of the CDR3 is 15 residues. CDR3 nucleotides: TGCGCCAGCAGTCCGCAGATTACTAGCAATCAGCCCCAGCATTTT. Translating gives CASSPQITSNQPQHF.

The chain is built from TRBV29-1 and TRBJ2-5, with 10 bases identical to TRBD1. CDR3 length: 17 amino acids. Germline values: CDR1 SQVTM, CDR2 ANQGSEA. V shed 6 bases and J 5 bases; nucleotides not matched to a gene: 18. CDR3 in amino acids: CSVATGTGALVGETQYF. The CDR3 DNA reads as TGCAGCGTGGCGACCGGGACAGGGGCGCTAGTGGGTGAGACCCAGTACTTC.

This clone was counted ten times or more. The CDR3 protein is CASSPRRDRLNQPQHF. DNA for the CDR3: TGTGCCAGCAGTCCCCGTCGGGACAGACTCAATCAGCCCCAGCATTTT. The rearrangement uses TRBV28 and TRBJ1-5, with TRBD1 identical over 7 bases. This CDR3 is built from 16 residues. Germline values: CDR1 MDHEN, CDR2 SYDVKM. V was clipped by 5 bases and J by 3 bases; unmatched bases: 10.

The genes are TRBV6-4 and TRBJ2-2, with D possibly matching TRBD1 (6 bases). CDR1 MRHNA and CDR2 SNTAGT come from the germline V gene. V lost 6 bases to trimming and J lost 6 bases, with 14 bases between them. This CDR3 is built from 14 residues. In nucleotides, the CDR3 is TGTGCCAGCAGAATAAACAGGGTCGCCGGGGAGCTGTTTTTT. Its protein is CASRINRVAGELFF.

The chain links TRBV28 to TRBJ2-2, with TRBD2 as a possible D gene (6 bases). Trimming removed 0 bases from V and 4 bases from J, with 12 bases in between. The V gene's germline CDR1 is MDHEN and CDR2 SYDVKM. CDR3 size: 16 residues. CDR3 sequence (DNA): TGTGCCAGCAGTTTATGGGAGGGAGGCCCCACCGGGGAGCTGTTTTTT. It translates to CASSLWEGGPTGELFF.

The chain joins TRBV11-2 to TRBJ1-4, with a weak D call TRBD1 (6 bases). The CDR3 consists of 14 residues. The germline V and J ends were trimmed by 5 bases and 8 bases, with 15 bases remaining between them. Looked up from germline, CDR1 is SGHAT and CDR2 is FQNNGV. CDR3 sequence reads: CASSPLGAKEKLFF. In nucleotides, the CDR3 is TGTGCCAGCAGCCCCTTGGGGGCAAAGGAAAAACTGTTTTTT.